The 18 T cell receptor beta chains below were found in one sample sequenced in a study of human thymus T cells. The table came from immunoSEQ multiplex PCR; TCRdb's copy has only in-frame clones and leaves some out. The table lists 45,000 to 50,000 clones, 95% of them singletons, with 0.15% to 0.2% in the top ten. Input material: blood. These receptors came from a girl less than two years old with a congenital heart defect but otherwise immunologically healthy.

V is TRBV7-2 and J is TRBJ2-1, with TRBD2 as a possible D gene (5 bases). The germline V and J ends were trimmed by 0 bases and 5 bases, with 5 bases remaining between them. CDR1 is SGHTA, CDR2 FQGNSA, per germline. The CDR3 covers 13 residues. The CDR3 protein is CASSLARDNEQFF. CDR3 bases: TGTGCCAGCAGCTTAGCGCGGGACAATGAGCAGTTCTTC. Combining the CDR3 with reference TRBV7-2 and TRBJ2-1 gives the whole variable domain GAGVSQSPSNKVTEKGKDVELRCDPISGHTALYWYRQSLGQGLEFLIYFQGNSAPDKSGLPSDRFSAERTGGSVSTLTIQRTQQEDSAVYLCASSLARDNEQFFGPGTRLTVL.

The genes are TRBV28 and TRBJ1-1, with unresolved D. The ends were cut back, 8 bases at V and 0 bases at J, with 22 bases in the middle. Germline CDR1 MDHEN, CDR2 SYDVKM. The CDR3 spans 17 residues. CDR3 residues: CASGDPGWRLMNTEAFF. The CDR3 DNA follows: TGTGCCAGCGGGGATCCGGGTTGGCGGTTGATGAACACTGAAGCTTTCTTT.

V usage is TRBV5-1 and J usage is TRBJ2-3; 7 nucleotides agree with TRBD1. The trim removed 4 bases at V and 2 bases at J, leaving 4 bases unmatched. The CDR3 loop spans 14 amino acids. From germline, CDR1 is SGHRS and CDR2 YFSETQ. The CDR3 region has the DNA TGCGCCAGCAGCGACGGACAGGCCACAGATACGCAGTATTTT. It yields the protein CASSDGQATDTQYF.

This chain links TRBV2 with TRBJ2-7; TRBD2 aligns across 8 bases. Germline values: CDR1 SNHLY, CDR2 FYNNEI. This CDR3 spans 20 amino acids. V shed 3 bases and J 0 bases; nucleotides not matched to a gene: 19. The CDR3: CASSDPPPQRESPISYEQYF. CDR3 in DNA: TGTGCCAGCAGTGATCCGCCACCACAGCGGGAGTCCCCAATCTCCTACGAGCAGTACTTC.

This chain joins TRBV18 and TRBJ2-3, with D hard to call. CDR3 size: 15 residues. V lost 5 bases, J lost 6 bases, and 18 bases lay in between. CDR1 KGHSH and CDR2 LQKENI come from the germline V gene. The CDR3 sequence is CASSGEPQPADTQYF. CDR3 in DNA: TGTGCCAGCTCAGGAGAGCCCCAACCCGCGGATACGCAGTATTTT.

V and J are TRBV5-1 and TRBJ1-4, with TRBD1 matching over 8 bases. Trimming took 5 bases from V and 10 from J; bases not matched to a gene: 19. CDR1 and CDR2 from the germline V gene are SGHRS and YFSETQ. The CDR3 is 17 residues long. In DNA form, the CDR3 reads TGCGCCAGCAGATCGACAGGGGACAGTCTCGATTTTGGAAAACTGTTTTTT. It translates to CASRSTGDSLDFGKLFF.

The chain recombines TRBV6-5 with TRBJ1-2, with a tentative D call TRBD1 (5 bases). Germline V gene lookup returns CDR1 MNHEY and CDR2 SVGAGI. The CDR3 runs to 15 residues. Trimming removed 0 bases at V and 4 bases at J, with 12 bases between. The CDR3 loop reads CASSYSRRDPYGYTF. The DNA of the CDR3 is TGTGCCAGCAGTTACTCGAGACGGGACCCCTATGGCTACACCTTC.

A few counts support this clone. This chain joins TRBV10-3 and TRBJ1-5; D uncertain. This CDR3 is 12 amino acids long. Trimming took off 0 bases at V and 11 bases at J, with 8 bases between the two ends. Looked up from germline, CDR1 is ENHRY and CDR2 is SYGVKD. The CDR3 DNA reads TGTGCCATCAGTGAGTCGAGTGGGTCCCAGCATTTT. It is translated as CAISESSGSQHF.

The J gene is TRBJ1-1, the V gene TRBV2; the D gene is possibly TRBD1 (6 bases). CDR3 length: 16 residues. The germline gives CDR1 SNHLY, CDR2 FYNNEI. Trimming removed 6 bases at V and 0 bases at J, with 17 bases between. The CDR3 coding sequence is TGTGCCAGCAGGAAGGGGGACACCGGGCTGAACACTGAAGCTTTCTTT. It yields the protein CASRKGDTGLNTEAFF.

CDR3 residues: CASSSRGASTDTQYF. DNA of the CDR3: TGTGCCAGCAGCTCCAGGGGAGCTAGCACAGATACGCAGTATTTT. The chain recombines TRBV5-4 with TRBJ2-3; a possible D gene is TRBD1 (6 bases). CDR1 SGHNT and CDR2 YYREEE come from the germline V gene (reference sequence). The CDR3 runs to 15 residues. V lost 3 bases, J lost 0 bases, and 11 bases lay in between. Using reference TRBV5-4 and TRBJ2-3 for the parts outside the CDR3, the full variable domain is ETGVTQSPTHLIKTRGQQVTLRCSSQSGHNTVSWYQQALGQGPQFIFQYYREEENGRGNFPPRFSGLQFPNYSSELNVNALELDDSALYLCASSSRGASTDTQYFGPGTRLTVL.

The V call is TRBV6-1, the J call TRBJ2-7; D might be TRBD1 (5 bases). There are 14 residues in the CDR3. V lost 8 bases and J lost 5, with 19 bases in between. Germline assignment: CDR1 MNHNS and CDR2 SASEGT. CDR3 protein: CASRWGSLFDEQYF. For the CDR3, the DNA is TGTGCCAGCCGGTGGGGCAGTTTATTCGACGAGCAGTACTTC.

The gene calls are TRBV14 and TRBJ2-6, with D hard to call. Trimming shortened V by 1 base and J by 2 bases, and 3 bases separated the two germline ends. The germline gives CDR1 SGHDN, CDR2 FVKESK. The CDR3 is made up of 14 amino acids. CDR3 nucleotides: TGTGCCAGCAGCCAAGGGGCTGGGGCCAACGTCCTGACTTTC. Its protein is CASSQGAGANVLTF.

This sequence joins TRBV14 and TRBJ2-7; 11 nucleotides align to TRBD2. The trim removed 3 bases at V and 0 bases at J, leaving 13 bases unmatched. CDR1 and CDR2 (germline): SGHDN, FVKESK. This CDR3 spans 19 amino acids. The CDR3 DNA reads as TGTGCCAGCAGCCATGCCGGGACTAGCGGCTTCCTAAGCTCCTACGAGCAGTACTTC. This encodes CASSHAGTSGFLSSYEQYF.

V gene TRBV9 combines with J gene TRBJ2-3, with 10 bases that match TRBD1. Germline CDR1 is SGDLS and CDR2 is YYNGEE. The CDR3 totals 15 residues. Unmatched junction bases numbered 6, after V lost 4 bases and J lost 4 bases. This CDR3 reads CASSRDRGLADTQYF. CDR3 coding DNA: TGTGCCAGCAGCCGCGACAGGGGGCTTGCAGATACGCAGTATTTT.

The gene calls are TRBV6-8 and TRBJ2-1, with TRBD2 identical over 12 bases. This CDR3 spans 13 amino acids. J lost 9 bases, V lost 8 bases, and 5 bases had no gene match. Germline loops: CDR1 MNHGY, CDR2 SAAAGT. The CDR3 loop is CASGPLAGGEQFF. CDR3 DNA: TGTGCCAGCGGCCCACTAGCGGGAGGTGAGCAGTTCTTC.

The genes are TRBV19 and TRBJ1-1; possible D gene TRBD1, 5 bases. V was pared by 5 bases and J by 5 bases, with 18 bases between. This CDR3 spans 15 amino acids. CDR1 is LNHDA and CDR2 is SQIVND in the germline V gene (reference sequence). This chain's CDR3 is CASSQMVGTGTEAFF. The CDR3 DNA reads as TGTGCCAGTAGTCAAATGGTCGGGACGGGGACTGAAGCTTTCTTT.

This rearrangement joins TRBV28 to TRBJ1-1, with no clear D. The V and J ends lost 3 bases and 1 base respectively, with 12 bases between them. CDR1 and CDR2 from the germline V gene are MDHEN and SYDVKM. This CDR3 has 15 residues. CDR3 DNA: TGTGCCAGCAGTTTTCTCGGGAGGGCGAACACTGAAGCTTTCTTT. Translated: CASSFLGRANTEAFF.

The chain employs TRBV29-1 and TRBJ1-4; tentative D call: TRBD1 (5 bases). Germline V gene sequence: CDR1 SQVTM, CDR2 ANQGSEA. The CDR3 covers 14 residues. Between the trimmed V and J ends, which lost 4 bases and 5 bases, there was a span of 14 bases. The DNA for the CDR3 is TGCAGCGTTGGGGGCCGGACATACAATGAAAAACTGTTTTTT. This translates into CSVGGRTYNEKLFF.